The rows below give T cell receptor beta chains drawn from one sample of a study of long-term antiretroviral therapy in people with HIV. Data came from immunoSEQ multiplex PCR; TCRdb stores just in-frame clones and leaves some out. Seen here are around 8,000 clones, about 85% observed once, and the top ten hold 11% to 15%. The specimen was unsorted PBMCs, collected 2.5 to 2.7 years before starting antiretroviral therapy. The receptors shown here come from a middle-aged man with HIV. CDR3s include the opening cysteine and the closing phenylalanine or tryptophan. Each record gives: clone size, J gene, D gene, V gene, CDR3 protein, CDR3 DNA. The D gene is left open where the match is weak. A row's size may be missing; if present it is once, few, many or a size class.

clone_size: once; j_call: TRBJ1-6; d_call: NA; v_call: TRBV7-2; cdr3_aa: CASSLRRSSYNSPLHF; cdr3_nt: TGTGCCAGCAGCCTACGGCGTAGCTCCTATAATTCACCCCTCCACTTT
clone_size: few; j_call: TRBJ2-1; d_call: TRBD2; v_call: TRBV27; cdr3_aa: CASSVGTRGDNEQFF; cdr3_nt: TGTGCCAGCAGTGTTGGGACTAGGGGAGACAATGAGCAGTTCTTC
clone_size: once; j_call: TRBJ1-1; d_call: NA; v_call: TRBV7-9; cdr3_aa: CASSLAQGFVTEAFF; cdr3_nt: TGTGCCAGCAGCTTAGCGCAGGGGTTTGTCACTGAAGCTTTCTTT
clone_size: NA; j_call: TRBJ2-1; d_call: NA; v_call: TRBV28; cdr3_aa: CASSALTGFNEQFF; cdr3_nt: TGTGCCAGCAGTGCCCTGACAGGTTTCAATGAGCAGTTCTTC
clone_size: NA; j_call: TRBJ1-2; d_call: NA; v_call: TRBV29-1; cdr3_aa: CSVDRGLYGYTF; cdr3_nt: TGCAGCGTTGACAGGGGTCTCTATGGCTACACCTTC
clone_size: NA; j_call: TRBJ1-2; d_call: NA; v_call: TRBV29-1; cdr3_aa: CSATQTANYGYTF; cdr3_nt: TGCAGCGCTACTCAGACGGCGAACTATGGCTACACCTTC
clone_size: NA; j_call: TRBJ2-7; d_call: TRBD1; v_call: TRBV4-3; cdr3_aa: CASSQDPTGITYEQYF; cdr3_nt: TGCGCCAGCAGCCAAGACCCGACAGGGATCACCTACGAGCAGTACTTC
clone_size: NA; j_call: TRBJ2-7; d_call: TRBD2; v_call: TRBV9; cdr3_aa: CASSSGTSGAHEQYF; cdr3_nt: TGTGCCAGCAGCTCCGGGACTAGCGGGGCCCACGAGCAGTACTTC
clone_size: NA; j_call: TRBJ2-3; d_call: NA; v_call: TRBV4-3; cdr3_aa: CASSLSGATDTQYF; cdr3_nt: TGCGCCAGCAGTCTATCAGGGGCAACAGATACGCAGTATTTT
clone_size: once; j_call: TRBJ2-7; d_call: TRBD1; v_call: TRBV9; cdr3_aa: CASSGHPGGSEQYF; cdr3_nt: TGTGCCAGCAGCGGACATCCAGGGGGTAGCGAGCAGTACTTC
clone_size: NA; j_call: TRBJ2-3; d_call: TRBD2; v_call: TRBV5-4; cdr3_aa: CATRPGLALPAAVDTQYF; cdr3_nt: TGTGCCACCCGCCCGGGACTAGCGTTACCCGCTGCGGTAGATACGCAGTATTTT
clone_size: once; j_call: TRBJ2-2; d_call: TRBD2; v_call: TRBV30; cdr3_aa: CAWSVRTSGAFANTGELFF; cdr3_nt: TGTGCCTGGAGTGTACGGACTAGCGGGGCGTTCGCGAACACCGGGGAGCTGTTTTTT
clone_size: NA; j_call: TRBJ2-1; d_call: TRBD2; v_call: TRBV5-5; cdr3_aa: CASSPGLAGVGNEQFF; cdr3_nt: TGTGCCAGCAGCCCCGGACTAGCGGGGGTAGGTAATGAGCAGTTCTTC